The rows below give T cell receptor beta chains drawn from one sample of a study of response to subunit inactivated influenza vaccine. From the RT-PCR reads, TCRdb called clonotypes with MiXCR, one entry per CDR3 protein. Of about 570,000 distinct CDR3 sequences in the sample, around 11% were seen once. A further study also used this sample, focusing on T cells expressing NK-cell markers.

The sequenced sample was PBMCs from blood, obtained on the day of vaccination. Receptors were obtained from a man aged 50-60 years who received an inactivated influenza vaccine. CDR3s include the opening cysteine and the closing phenylalanine or tryptophan. D genes are given only for firm matches. Some rows have no size entry. The others give once, few or many, or a class for an expanded clone.

size	V	J	D	DNA	CDR3
few	TRBV29-1	TRBJ2-3	-	TGCAGCGTGGGCCCGGGGGATACGCAGTATTTT	CSVGPGDTQYF
-	TRBV5-1	TRBJ2-5	TRBD1	TGCGCCAGCCGGACAGGGTTGGGAGAGACCCAGTACTTC	CASRTGLGETQYF
-	TRBV5-1	TRBJ1-1	-	TGCGCCAGCAGCTGGGGCCGGTCCGGGGACACTGAAGCTTTCTTT	CASSWGRSGDTEAFF
-	TRBV11-2	TRBJ2-7	TRBD2	TGTGCCAGCAGCTTAGTTCGGGGGAGGGCCGTCGAGCAGTACTTC	CASSLVRGRAVEQYF
-	TRBV28	TRBJ1-5	-	TGTGCCAGCAGTTTATTTACCTTGAATAGCAATCAGCCCCAGCATTTT	CASSLFTLNSNQPQHF
few	TRBV6-1	TRBJ2-2	-	TGTGCCAGTCGAGGACCGATAGCGAACACCGGGGAGCTGTTTTTT	CASRGPIANTGELFF
-	TRBV10-3	TRBJ2-3	TRBD2	TGTGCCATCAGTCTTAGCGGGGAAGATACGCAGTATTTT	CAISLSGEDTQYF
few	TRBV11-2	TRBJ2-1	-	TGTGCCAGCAGCTTCCATCTCGGGGACACCGAATCTAAGCACAGCGATGAGCAGTTCTTC	CASSFHLGDTESKHSDEQFF
few	TRBV4-3	TRBJ2-5	-	TGCGCCAGCAGCCAAGATCCGCGGGGGCGACGGGAGACCCAGTACTTC	CASSQDPRGRRETQYF
few	TRBV19	TRBJ2-7	-	TGTGCCAGTAGTACCCAAGGAGGCCCTCAGTACTTC	CASSTQGGPQYF
-	TRBV5-1	TRBJ2-5	-	TGCGCCAGCAGCAGGGGCAGGGTTGGTATTTTCGGAGAGACCCAGTACTTC	CASSRGRVGIFGETQYF
few	TRBV4-3	TRBJ1-1	-	TGCGCCAGCAGCCAAGAGATGGGTTGGGCAGGGGCTGAAGCTTTCTTT	CASSQEMGWAGAEAFF
few	TRBV20-1	TRBJ2-7	-	TGCAGTGCTAGACTATACATAGGCGAGCAGTACTTC	CSARLYIGEQYF
many	TRBV12-3/TRBV12-4	TRBJ2-5	-	TGTGCCAGCAGTTTAGCCAGGTCCAAGGGGGAGACCCAGTACTTC	CASSLARSKGETQYF
many	TRBV29-1	TRBJ1-1	-	TGCAGCGTCGCCGACACTGAAGCTTTCTTT	CSVADTEAFF
few	TRBV7-2	TRBJ2-2	-	TGTGCCAGCCAGGAAGGCCGCCCGAACACCGGGGAGCTGTTTTTT	CASQEGRPNTGELFF
-	TRBV12-3/TRBV12-4	TRBJ2-7	-	TGTGCCAGCAGTCGTTCCGGGTTTACCCACGAGCAGTACTTC	CASSRSGFTHEQYF
many	TRBV12-3/TRBV12-4	TRBJ2-7	TRBD1	TGTGCCAGCAGTCTCGGGACAGGGGGGTTTTACGAGCAGTACTTC	CASSLGTGGFYEQYF
few	TRBV6-2/TRBV6-3	TRBJ2-1	TRBD2	TGTGCCAGCAGTTACGGTGGCGGGGGCTACAATGAGCAGTTCTTC	CASSYGGGGYNEQFF
few	TRBV11-3	TRBJ2-5	-	TGTGCCAGCAGCTTAGGTGTGCGGGAAGAAGAGACCCAGTACTTC	CASSLGVREEETQYF
few	TRBV19	TRBJ2-5	-	TGTGCCAGTAGTCGTACTAGGGTCGGACAAGAGACCCAGTACTTC	CASSRTRVGQETQYF
few	TRBV20-1	TRBJ2-2	-	TGCAGTGCTAGAGATCGAGGGTACAACACCGGGGAGCTGTTTTTT	CSARDRGYNTGELFF
many	TRBV29-1	TRBJ2-3	-	TGCAGCGTTGAAGATCTATCCGCCCTGAGACCAAATTTT	CSVEDLSALRPNF